What follows is one TCR beta chain and its context. The data originate from a study of blood T cell repertoires in COVID-19. Study at large: Collection of acute and convalescent COVID-19 samples took place in the United States, Italy and Spain. PBMCs, B-cell-depleted T cells, or T cells were the source of the cDNA or gDNA that made up the material.

With V trimmed by 5 bases and J by 5 bases, 11 bases remained unmatched. CDR1 SGHTA and CDR2 FQGNSA come from the germline V gene. The CDR3 contains 17 residues. Original analysis: Amplification from reference gene primers served as the basis for estimated nucleated cell counts. The protocol was immunoSEQ multiplex PCR, while the TCRdb copy is restricted to in-frame clones and leaves out a portion. Clonal size and the V and J genes are those of that table, whereas D and trimming came from the DNA. The repertoire holds some 29,000 clones, with around nine tenths as singletons. Sequencing used peripheral blood. This chain uses TRBV7-2 with TRBJ1-6; 8 positions match TRBD1. The TCR comes from a human donor in a cohort sampled during active COVID-19. The CDR3 DNA sequence: TGTGCCAGCAGCCCCCGACAGGGGACCCGCGATAATTCACCCCTCCACTTT. It yields the protein CASSPRQGTRDNSPLHF.